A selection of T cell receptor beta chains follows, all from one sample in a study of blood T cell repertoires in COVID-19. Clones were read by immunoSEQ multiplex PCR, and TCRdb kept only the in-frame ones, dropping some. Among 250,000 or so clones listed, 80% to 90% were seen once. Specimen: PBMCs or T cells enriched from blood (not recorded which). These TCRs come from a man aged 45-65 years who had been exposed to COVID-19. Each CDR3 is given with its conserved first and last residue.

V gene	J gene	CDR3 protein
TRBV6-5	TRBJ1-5	CASNTGVGQPQHF
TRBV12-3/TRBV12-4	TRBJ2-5	CASSFRRGETQYF
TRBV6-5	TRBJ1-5	CASRGPARNQPQHF
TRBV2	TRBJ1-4	CASSTQGRAEKLFF
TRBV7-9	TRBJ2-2	CASSSIRTSGDTGELFF
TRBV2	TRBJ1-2	CASKDRRRNGYTF
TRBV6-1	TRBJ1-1	CASSETGADTEAFF
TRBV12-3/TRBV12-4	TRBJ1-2	CASSNNRNYGYTF
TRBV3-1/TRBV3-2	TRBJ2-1	CASSLRLAGGEQFF
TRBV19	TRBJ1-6	CASSRTGYSPLHF
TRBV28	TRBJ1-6	CASGGEPYNSPLHF
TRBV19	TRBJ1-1	CASSQAGLNTEAFF
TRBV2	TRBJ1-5	CASSDWTENQPQHF
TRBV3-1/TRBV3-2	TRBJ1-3	CASNSGGNTIYF
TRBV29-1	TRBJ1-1	CSVAETGPNTEAFF
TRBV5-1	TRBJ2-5	CASSLPGVAGQETQYF
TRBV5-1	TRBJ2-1	CASSLEPGLNYNEQFF
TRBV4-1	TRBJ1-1	CASSRSGTKNTEAFF
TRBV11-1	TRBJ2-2	CASSQGVTGTGELFF
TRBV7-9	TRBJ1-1	CASSLVMVAGINTEAFF
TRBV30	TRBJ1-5	CAWSKEQGRGNQPQHF
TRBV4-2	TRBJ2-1	CASSQFLAEMSYNEQFF
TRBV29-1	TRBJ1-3	CSVIPGQGRNTIYF
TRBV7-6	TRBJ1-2	CASSLQPGGLVGYTF
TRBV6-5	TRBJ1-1	CASSSNLRGHVTEAFF
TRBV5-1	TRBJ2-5	CASSPMFGETQYF
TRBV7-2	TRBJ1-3	CASSFDRSSSGNTIYF
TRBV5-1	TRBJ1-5	CASSRGGNQPQHF
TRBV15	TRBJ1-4	CATSRDLEKLFF
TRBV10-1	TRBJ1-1	CASSPRGSNTEAFF
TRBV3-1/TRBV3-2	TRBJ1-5	CASSPQGLGQPQHF
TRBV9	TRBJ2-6	CASSVDTGHGANVLTF
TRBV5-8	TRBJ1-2	CASNPDRLYGYTF
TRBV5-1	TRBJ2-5	CASSLINSVAGGTFQETQYF
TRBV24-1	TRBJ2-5	CATSDLLAGETQYF
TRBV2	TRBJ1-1	CASSVLAGQTLGDRNTEAFF
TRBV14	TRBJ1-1	CASSVQVNTEAFF